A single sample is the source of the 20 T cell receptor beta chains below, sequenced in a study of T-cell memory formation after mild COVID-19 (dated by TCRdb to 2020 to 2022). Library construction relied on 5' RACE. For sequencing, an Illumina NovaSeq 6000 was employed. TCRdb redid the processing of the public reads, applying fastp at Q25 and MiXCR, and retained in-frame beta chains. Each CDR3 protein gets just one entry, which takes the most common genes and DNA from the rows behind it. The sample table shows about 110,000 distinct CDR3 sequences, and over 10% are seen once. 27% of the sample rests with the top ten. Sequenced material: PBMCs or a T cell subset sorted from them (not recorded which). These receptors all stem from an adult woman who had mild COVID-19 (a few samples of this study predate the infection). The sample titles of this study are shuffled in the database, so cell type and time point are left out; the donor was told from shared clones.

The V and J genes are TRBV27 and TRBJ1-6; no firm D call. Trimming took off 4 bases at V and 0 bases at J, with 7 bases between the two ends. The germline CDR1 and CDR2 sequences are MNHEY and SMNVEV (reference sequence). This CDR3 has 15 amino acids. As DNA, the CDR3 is TGTGCCAGCAGTTCGAAGAGCTCCTATAATTCACCCCTCCACTTT. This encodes CASSSKSSYNSPLHF.

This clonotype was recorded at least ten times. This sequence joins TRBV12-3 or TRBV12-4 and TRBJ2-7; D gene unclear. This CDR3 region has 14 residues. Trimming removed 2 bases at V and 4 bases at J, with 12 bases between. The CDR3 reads CASSLYGGTYEQYF. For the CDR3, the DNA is TGTGCCAGCAGTTTATACGGTGGAACATACGAGCAGTACTTC.

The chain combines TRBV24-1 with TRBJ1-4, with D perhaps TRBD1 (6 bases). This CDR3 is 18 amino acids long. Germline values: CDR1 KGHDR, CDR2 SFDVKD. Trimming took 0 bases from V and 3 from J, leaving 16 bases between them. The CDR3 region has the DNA TGTGCCACCAGTGATTTGAGACAGGAATGGTTGTCTAATGAAAAACTGTTTTTT. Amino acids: CATSDLRQEWLSNEKLFF.

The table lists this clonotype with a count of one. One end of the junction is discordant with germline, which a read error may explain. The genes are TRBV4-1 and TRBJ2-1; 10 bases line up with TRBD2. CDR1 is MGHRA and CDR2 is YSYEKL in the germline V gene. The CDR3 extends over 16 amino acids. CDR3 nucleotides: TGCGCCAGCAGCCAAGAGAGGCTAGCGGGAGACAATGAGCAGTTATTC. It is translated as CASSQERLAGDNEQLF.

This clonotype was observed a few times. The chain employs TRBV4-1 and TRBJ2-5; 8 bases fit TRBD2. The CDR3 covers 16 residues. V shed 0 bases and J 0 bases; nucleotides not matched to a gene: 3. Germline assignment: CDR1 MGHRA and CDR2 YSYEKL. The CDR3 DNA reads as TGCGCCAGCAGCCAAGAGTCTAGCGGGTACCAAGAGACCCAGTACTTC. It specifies CASSQESSGYQETQYF.

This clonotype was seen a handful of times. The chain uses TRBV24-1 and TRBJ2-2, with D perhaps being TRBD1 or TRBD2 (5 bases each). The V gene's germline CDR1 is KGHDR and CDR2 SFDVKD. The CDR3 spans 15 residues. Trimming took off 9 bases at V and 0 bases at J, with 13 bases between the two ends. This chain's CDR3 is CATLGDPSNTGELFF. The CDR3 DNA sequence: TGTGCCACCCTGGGGGACCCCTCGAACACCGGGGAGCTGTTTTTT.

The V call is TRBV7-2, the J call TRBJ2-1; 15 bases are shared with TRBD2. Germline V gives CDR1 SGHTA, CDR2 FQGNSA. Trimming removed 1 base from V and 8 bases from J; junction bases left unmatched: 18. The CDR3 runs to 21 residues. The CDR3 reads CASSLEHPWTSGGGFIDEQFF. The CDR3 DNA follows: TGTGCCAGCAGCTTAGAACACCCTTGGACTAGCGGGGGGGGTTTTATCGATGAGCAGTTCTTC.

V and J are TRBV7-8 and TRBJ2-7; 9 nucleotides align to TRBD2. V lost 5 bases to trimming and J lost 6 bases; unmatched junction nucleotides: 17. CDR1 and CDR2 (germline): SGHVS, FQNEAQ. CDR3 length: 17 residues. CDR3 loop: CASSPHLAGEGGGEQYF. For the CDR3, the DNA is TGTGCCAGCAGCCCCCACTTAGCGGGAGAGGGGGGAGGCGAGCAGTACTTC.

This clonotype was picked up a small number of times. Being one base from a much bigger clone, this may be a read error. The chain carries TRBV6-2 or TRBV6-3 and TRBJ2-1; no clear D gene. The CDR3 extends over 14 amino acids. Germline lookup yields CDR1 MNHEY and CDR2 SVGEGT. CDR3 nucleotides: TGTGCCAGCAGTTACTCGAGCTCCTACAATGATCAGTTCTTC. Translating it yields CASSYSSSYNDQFF.

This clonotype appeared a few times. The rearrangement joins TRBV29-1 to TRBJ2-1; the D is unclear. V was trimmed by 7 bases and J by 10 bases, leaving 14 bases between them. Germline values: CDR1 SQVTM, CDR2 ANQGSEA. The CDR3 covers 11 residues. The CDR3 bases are TGCAGCGCTGGGTGGGCGGTCGAGCAGTTCTTC. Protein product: CSAGWAVEQFF.

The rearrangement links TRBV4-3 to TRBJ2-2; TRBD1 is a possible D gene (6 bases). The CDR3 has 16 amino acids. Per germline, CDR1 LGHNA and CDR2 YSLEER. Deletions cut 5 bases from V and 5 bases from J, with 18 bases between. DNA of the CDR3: TGCGCCAGCAGCGACCGACAGGTTCGCGGTACCGGGGAGCTGTTTTTT. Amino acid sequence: CASSDRQVRGTGELFF.

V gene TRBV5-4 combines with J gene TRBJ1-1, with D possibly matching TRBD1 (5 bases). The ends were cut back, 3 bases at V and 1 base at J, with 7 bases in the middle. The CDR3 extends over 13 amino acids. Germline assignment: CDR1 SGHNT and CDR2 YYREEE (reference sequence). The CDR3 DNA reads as TGTGCCAGCAGCTACGGACAGAACACTGAAGCTTTCTTT. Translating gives CASSYGQNTEAFF.

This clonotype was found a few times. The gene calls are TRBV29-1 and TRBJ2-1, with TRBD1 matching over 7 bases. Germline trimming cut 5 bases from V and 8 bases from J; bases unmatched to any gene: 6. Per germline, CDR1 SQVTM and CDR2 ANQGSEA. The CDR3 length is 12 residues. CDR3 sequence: CSVSTGPHEQFF. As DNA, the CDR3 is TGCAGCGTTTCGACAGGGCCCCATGAGCAGTTCTTC.

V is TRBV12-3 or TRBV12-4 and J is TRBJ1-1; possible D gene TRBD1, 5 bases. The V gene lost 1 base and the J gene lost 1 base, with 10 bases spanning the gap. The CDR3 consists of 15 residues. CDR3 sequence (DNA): TGTGCCAGCAGTTTAGATCAGGGCTGGAACACTGAAGCTTTCTTT. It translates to CASSLDQGWNTEAFF.

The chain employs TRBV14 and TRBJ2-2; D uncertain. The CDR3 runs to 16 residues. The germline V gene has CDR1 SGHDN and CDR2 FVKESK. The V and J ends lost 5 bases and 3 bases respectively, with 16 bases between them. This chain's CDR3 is CASSEAWVGDTGELFF. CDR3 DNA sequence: TGTGCCAGCAGCGAAGCCTGGGTGGGCGACACCGGGGAGCTGTTTTTT. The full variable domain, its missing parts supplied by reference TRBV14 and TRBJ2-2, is EAGVTQFPSHSVIEKGQTVTLRCDPISGHDNLYWYRRVMGKEIKFLLHFVKESKQDESGMPNNRFLAERTGGTYSTLKVQPAELEDSGVYFCASSEAWVGDTGELFFGEGSRLTVL.

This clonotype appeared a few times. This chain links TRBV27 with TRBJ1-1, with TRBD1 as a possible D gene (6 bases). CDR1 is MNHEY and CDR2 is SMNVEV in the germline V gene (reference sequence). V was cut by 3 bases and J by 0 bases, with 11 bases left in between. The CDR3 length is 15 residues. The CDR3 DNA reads TGTGCCAGCAGTTTTACGGGACACTTGAACACTGAAGCTTTCTTT. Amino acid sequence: CASSFTGHLNTEAFF.

CDR3: CASSPPGIGTQYF. CDR3 bases: TGTGCCAGCTCACCCCCAGGAATTGGTACGCAGTATTTT. The chain links TRBV18 to TRBJ2-3; D not resolved. The CDR3 contains 13 residues. Deletions cut 3 bases from V and 8 bases from J, with 12 bases between. Germline V gene data show CDR1 as KGHSH and CDR2 as LQKENI.

In DNA form, the CDR3 reads TGTGCCAGCAGCCGTTCTGATACTCTAGCAGGACGGAATGAGCAGTTCTTC. Translated: CASSRSDTLAGRNEQFF. The gene calls are TRBV11-2 and TRBJ2-1; possibly TRBD2 for D (5 bases). CDR3 length: 17 residues. Germline CDR1 SGHAT, CDR2 FQNNGV. V lost 5 bases, J lost 7 bases, and 24 bases lay in between.

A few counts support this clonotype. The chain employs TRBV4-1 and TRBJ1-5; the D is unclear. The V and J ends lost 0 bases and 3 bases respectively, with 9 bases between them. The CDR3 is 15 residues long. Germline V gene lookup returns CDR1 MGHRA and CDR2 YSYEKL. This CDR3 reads CASSQDWEINQPQHF. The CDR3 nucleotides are TGCGCCAGCAGCCAAGATTGGGAAATCAATCAGCCCCAGCATTTT.

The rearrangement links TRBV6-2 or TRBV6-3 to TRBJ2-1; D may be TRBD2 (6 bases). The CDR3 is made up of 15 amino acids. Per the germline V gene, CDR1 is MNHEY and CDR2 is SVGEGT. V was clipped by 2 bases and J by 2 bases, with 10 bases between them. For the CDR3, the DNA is TGTGCCAGCAGTTACAGGCGCGGGACCTACAATGAGCAGTTCTTC. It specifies CASSYRRGTYNEQFF.